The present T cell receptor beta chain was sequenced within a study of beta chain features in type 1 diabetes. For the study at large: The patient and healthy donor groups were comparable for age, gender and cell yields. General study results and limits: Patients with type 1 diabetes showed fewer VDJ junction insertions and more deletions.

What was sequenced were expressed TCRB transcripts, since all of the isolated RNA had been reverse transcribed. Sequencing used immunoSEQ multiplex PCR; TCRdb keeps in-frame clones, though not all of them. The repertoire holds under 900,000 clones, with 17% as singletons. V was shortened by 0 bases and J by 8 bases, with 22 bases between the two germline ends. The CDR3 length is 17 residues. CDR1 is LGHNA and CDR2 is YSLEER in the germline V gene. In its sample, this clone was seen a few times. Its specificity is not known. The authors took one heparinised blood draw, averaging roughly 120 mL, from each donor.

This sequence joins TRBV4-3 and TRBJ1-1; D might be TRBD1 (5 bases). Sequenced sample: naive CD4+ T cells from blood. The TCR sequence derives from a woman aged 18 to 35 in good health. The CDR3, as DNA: TGCGCCAGCAGCCAAGATCTAAGGCAGGGTCATACCCTCGAAGCTTTCTTT. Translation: CASSQDLRQGHTLEAFF.